The 18 T cell receptor beta chains below come from one sample, sequenced in a study of T cell repertoires in cytomegalovirus infection. Each CDR3 protein is one row after TCRdb ran MiXCR on the reads. In the table there are 110,000 to 150,000 distinct CDR3 sequences, roughly a third of which are singletons. Their cognate antigens are unknown. The sample consisted of CD8+ T cells from cultured PBMCs, taken from culture after CMV antigen stimulation. Every receptor here comes from a human donor in good health (CMV status not recorded). Some clones in this sample may be carry-over from other donors' samples.

The chain's CDR3 is CASSTSGSQETQYF. The CDR3 region has the DNA TGTGCCAGCAGCACCTCGGGCAGCCAAGAGACCCAGTACTTC. J is TRBJ2-5 and V is TRBV6-5; D is unresolved. This CDR3 has 14 residues. Trimming stripped 6 bases from V and 1 base from J, with 12 bases between. Germline CDR1 MNHEY, CDR2 SVGAGI.

This chain connects TRBV19 to TRBJ2-5; a weak D match, TRBD2 (6 bases). V lost 1 base and J 5 bases, leaving 8 bases between the germline ends. Germline loops: CDR1 LNHDA, CDR2 SQIVND (reference sequence). The CDR3 is made up of 13 amino acids. Here the CDR3 reads CASSIVAAETQYF. Written as DNA, the CDR3 is TGTGCCAGTAGTATAGTAGCGGCTGAGACCCAGTACTTC.

There are a few counts of this clonotype. The V and J genes are TRBV12-3 or TRBV12-4 and TRBJ2-2; D remains unclear. There are 12 residues in the CDR3. The germline V and J ends were trimmed by 8 bases and 6 bases, with 10 bases remaining between them. The DNA of the CDR3 is TGTGCCAGCGCAGAAGGACCCGGGGAGCTGTTTTTT. This codes for CASAEGPGELFF.

This clonotype was seen a few times. This chain connects TRBV7-6 to TRBJ2-2; D gene unclear. Germline values: CDR1 SGHVS, CDR2 FNYEAQ. The CDR3 is 14 amino acids. Trimming took 4 bases from V and 5 from J, leaving 11 bases between them. The CDR3 bases are TGTGCCAGCAGCTCCGAACTTAGTACCGGGGAGCTGTTTTTT. Translating it yields CASSSELSTGELFF.

Concerning this clonotype: This clone may be a read error of a much larger clone one base away. The V and J genes are TRBV4-1 and TRBJ1-4; D remains unclear. CDR3 length: 15 amino acids. The germline V gene encodes CDR1 MGHRA and CDR2 YSYEKL. CDR3 region: CASSQGDISNEKLSF. CDR3 nucleotide sequence: TGCGCCAGCAGCCAAGGTGACATCTCTAATGAAAAACTGTCTTTT.

V is TRBV23-1 and J is TRBJ2-1, with TRBD1 as a possible D gene (6 bases). TRBV23-1 is recorded as an ORF, its role being uncertain. The CDR3 runs to 15 residues. Trimming shortened V by 5 bases and J by 5 bases, and 16 bases separated the two germline ends. The CDR3 region is CASSRTVRDHNEQFF. CDR3 nucleotides: TGCGCCAGCAGTAGGACAGTCCGAGACCACAATGAGCAGTTCTTC.

This clonotype was counted between two and nine times. The chain uses TRBV11-1 and TRBJ2-7, with TRBD2 matching over 11 bases. Germline CDR1 SGHAT, CDR2 FQDESV (reference sequence). This CDR3 has 17 amino acids. The V and J ends lost 1 base and 3 bases, in that order; junction bases with no gene match: 8. Written as DNA, the CDR3 is TGTGCCAGCAGCTTAGGTGTACTAGCGGGGGATGACTACGAGCAGTACTTC. It translates to CASSLGVLAGDDYEQYF.

This clonotype was picked up many times. The CDR3 spells CASSPPRQHYGYTF. The CDR3 region has the DNA TGTGCCAGCAGCCCACCCCGGCAGCACTATGGCTACACCTTC. The V call is TRBV7-2, the J call TRBJ1-2, with unresolved D. This CDR3 contains 14 residues. The V end lost 5 bases, the J end lost 3 bases, and 13 bases lay between the germline ends. Per germline, CDR1 SGHTA and CDR2 FQGNSA.

The chain has TRBV15 and TRBJ2-1; 8 bases agree with TRBD1. Germline V CDR1 and CDR2: LNHNV, YYDKDF (reference sequence). The J segment lost 3 bases and the V segment lost 7 bases, leaving 8 bases of the junction unmatched. This CDR3 comprises 15 residues. The CDR3 here is CATTTDRAFYNEQFF. The CDR3 DNA is TGTGCCACCACCACGGACAGGGCTTTCTACAATGAGCAGTTCTTC.

This clonotype was detected many times. The rearrangement joins TRBV19 to TRBJ1-5; D not resolved. V dropped 5 bases and J dropped 6 bases, with 14 bases sitting between them. CDR3 length equals 14 residues. Germline V lookup: CDR1 LNHDA, CDR2 SQIVND (reference sequence). The CDR3 region is CASSPMGRGQPQHF. CDR3 in DNA: TGTGCCAGTAGTCCAATGGGGAGAGGTCAGCCCCAGCATTTT.

The rearrangement joins TRBV7-9 to TRBJ2-5, with TRBD2 matching over 9 bases. This CDR3 region has 14 residues. Unmatched junction bases numbered 3, after V lost 6 bases and J lost 1 base. CDR1 is SEHNR and CDR2 is FQNEAQ in the germline V gene (reference sequence). The chain's CDR3 is CASSPTSGQETQYF. CDR3 DNA: TGTGCCAGCAGTCCGACTAGCGGCCAAGAGACCCAGTACTTC.

This chain uses TRBV19 with TRBJ1-5; D is unresolved. The CDR3 length is 13 residues. Trimming took off 5 bases at V and 3 bases at J, with 8 bases between the two ends. Per germline, CDR1 LNHDA and CDR2 SQIVND (reference sequence). CDR3 DNA: TGTGCCAGTAGTTCCGGATACAATCAGCCCCAGCATTTT. It codes for CASSSGYNQPQHF. Supplemented by reference TRBV19 and TRBJ1-5, the full variable domain reads DGGITQSPKYLFRKEGQNVTLSCEQNLNHDAMYWYRQDPGQGLRLIYYSQIVNDFQKGDIAEGYSVSREKKESFPLTVTSAQKNPTAFYLCASSSGYNQPQHFGDGTRLSIL.

This clonotype has a single count. The chain employs TRBV11-2 and TRBJ1-1, with TRBD1 matching over 7 bases. The CDR3 is 14 residues long. Unmatched junction bases numbered 7, after V lost 5 bases and J lost 4 bases. Germline values: CDR1 SGHAT, CDR2 FQNNGV. CDR3 nucleotide sequence: TGTGCCAGCAGCCCCACAGGGGCGAGCACTGAAGCTTTCTTT. Translating it yields CASSPTGASTEAFF.

The chain couples TRBV6-1 to TRBJ1-1; a possible D gene is TRBD1 (6 bases). This CDR3 has 17 amino acids. Germline lookup yields CDR1 MNHNS and CDR2 SASEGT. V was cut by 6 bases and J by 4 bases, with 24 bases left in between. The chain's CDR3 is CASRPPGGLRFRTEAFF. In DNA form, the CDR3 reads TGTGCCAGCAGACCCCCCGGGGGGCTAAGGTTTCGCACTGAAGCTTTCTTT.

This clonotype has just a few counts. The rearrangement uses TRBV12-5 and TRBJ2-3; D uncertain. CDR1 LGHNT and CDR2 FRNRAP come from the germline V gene. The V end lost 6 bases, the J end lost 4 bases, and 11 bases lay between the germline ends. The CDR3 totals 13 residues. The CDR3 region has the DNA TGTGCTAGTGGCCAATCACTTCCAGATACGCAGTATTTT. Residues: CASGQSLPDTQYF.

The genes are TRBV12-3 or TRBV12-4 and TRBJ1-2; D gene uncertain. The CDR3 is 12 residues long. Trimming cost V 2 bases and J 12 bases, with 13 bases left between them. CDR3 coding DNA: TGTGCCAGCAGTTTAACTATCCTGGAGCACACCTTC. It translates to CASSLTILEHTF.

This clonotype has more than one count but fewer than ten. V usage is TRBV2 and J usage is TRBJ2-7, with TRBD1 as a possible D gene (5 bases). The CDR3 length is 12 residues. Trimming cost V 7 bases and J 4 bases, with 11 bases left between them. Germline V lookup: CDR1 SNHLY, CDR2 FYNNEI. CDR3: CASTRVGYEQYF. The CDR3 nucleotides are TGTGCCAGCACCAGGGTTGGTTACGAGCAGTACTTC.

This clonotype was counted ten times or more. The chain uses TRBV7-8 and TRBJ2-3; no clear D gene. The germline gives CDR1 SGHVS, CDR2 FQNEAQ. The CDR3 runs to 17 residues. V gave up 2 bases and J gave up 3 bases, with 18 bases separating them. The chain's CDR3 is CASSLFWAGGGTDTQYF. Written as DNA, the CDR3 is TGTGCCAGCAGCTTATTTTGGGCAGGTGGTGGTACAGATACGCAGTATTTT.